This T cell receptor beta chain was found in a study of T cells in Graves' hyperthyroidism and ophthalmopathy. This clonotype appeared many times. Germline assignment: CDR1 MGHRA and CDR2 YSYEKL. Deletions cut 2 bases from V and 1 base from J, with 11 bases between. This CDR3 has 15 amino acids. Amplified regions were TCR beta CDR3 sequences from RNA transcripts. A first-round RT-PCR of the TCR CDR3 used the HTBI primer set. TCRdb analysed the multiplex PCR reads with MiXCR anew, one entry per CDR3 protein. Of approximately 620,000 distinct CDR3 sequences in the sample, about 14% were seen once. This chain uses TRBV4-1 with TRBJ1-1; unclear D gene. The receptor comes from a woman aged 30 to 39 with Graves' hyperthyroidism that later progressed to Graves' ophthalmopathy. What was sequenced was blood. The CDR3 nucleotides are TGCGCCAGCAGCCAATTTCCGGGAGAGAACACTGAAGCTTTCTTT. It is translated as CASSQFPGENTEAFF.